These T cell receptor beta chains were read from a single sample in a study of blood T cell repertoires in COVID-19. Assay used: immunoSEQ multiplex PCR; TCRdb lists only in-frame clones, some missing. Found here are 150,000 to 200,000 clones, more than 75% of them singletons; the top ten hold roughly 17%. The sequencing input was PBMCs or T cells enriched from blood (not recorded which). These receptors were collected from a woman aged 45-60 years with acute COVID-19. CDR3s include the opening cysteine and the closing phenylalanine or tryptophan. The order of the fields is J gene, clone size, V gene, D gene, CDR3 protein, CDR3 DNA. D genes are given only for firm matches. Expanded clones are given a class, and other clones once, few, many or no size at all.

>TRBJ1-5|few|TRBV19|TRBD1
CASSPQDRVGSQPQHF
TGTGCCAGTAGTCCCCAGGACAGGGTCGGATCTCAGCCCCAGCATTTT
>TRBJ2-5|once|TRBV9|.
CASSVAAGNQETQYF
TGTGCCAGCAGCGTAGCGGCAGGGAACCAAGAGACCCAGTACTTC
>TRBJ2-4|once|TRBV7-9|.
CASSFLQGGGGAKNIQYF
TGTGCCAGCAGCTTTCTTCAGGGGGGCGGTGGGGCCAAAAACATTCAGTACTTC
>TRBJ1-6|.|TRBV18|.
CASSPSGGDSPLHF
TGTGCCAGCTCACCTTCCGGGGGGGATTCACCCCTCCACTTT
>TRBJ1-1|few|TRBV18|.
CASSLSGRGLTEAFF
TGTGCCAGCTCCCTTAGCGGGAGGGGTCTTACTGAAGCTTTCTTT
>TRBJ1-5|.|TRBV18|.
CASSPGGTNSNQPQHF
TGTGCCAGCTCACCTGGGGGGACTAATAGCAATCAGCCCCAGCATTTT
>TRBJ1-3|.|TRBV19|.
CASSGGNPPGNTIYF
TGTGCCAGTAGTGGTGGCAACCCTCCCGGAAACACCATATATTTT
>TRBJ1-4|.|TRBV28|.
CASSLRVEKLFF
TGTGCCAGCAGTTTAAGAGTTGAAAAACTGTTTTTT
>TRBJ1-2|.|TRBV5-1|.
CASSPGRGYGYTF
TGCGCCAGCAGCCCAGGGAGGGGCTACGGCTACACCTTC
>TRBJ1-1|few|TRBV27|.
CASTEGGLRTEAFF
TGTGCCAGCACGGAGGGGGGGCTGCGGACTGAAGCTTTCTTT
>TRBJ1-3|few|TRBV19|TRBD1
CASRLGTGSPLHF
TGTGCCAGTAGACTCGGGACAGGGTCTCCCCTGCATTTT
>TRBJ1-1|.|TRBV6-5|.
CASIGLRTEAFF
TGTGCCAGCATAGGACTGAGAACTGAAGCTTTCTTT
>TRBJ2-3|.|TRBV30|TRBD1
CAWSVLGGRGLYSTDTQYF
TGTGCCTGGAGTGTACTTGGTGGCAGGGGGCTGTATAGCACAGATACGCAGTATTTT
>TRBJ2-1|.|TRBV10-3|TRBD2
CAIGGSGGAVEQFF
TGTGCCATCGGGGGGAGCGGGGGGGCGGTCGAGCAGTTCTTC
>TRBJ1-1|few|TRBV5-6|.
CASSLGSHEEAFF
TGTGCCAGCAGCTTGGGGAGTCATGAGGAAGCTTTCTTT
>TRBJ1-1|once|TRBV27|.
CASSFSGFTEAFF
TGTGCCAGCAGTTTTTCAGGGTTCACTGAAGCTTTCTTT
>TRBJ2-5|.|TRBV27|TRBD2
CASSSGLVETQYF
TGTGCCAGCAGTTCGGGACTAGTCGAGACCCAGTACTTC
>TRBJ2-5|.|TRBV7-2|TRBD2
CASSPRGSGGPREETQYF
TGTGCCAGCAGCCCCCGGGGTAGCGGGGGGCCGAGGGAAGAGACCCAGTACTTC
>TRBJ2-1|few|TRBV7-6|TRBD1
CASSLPLQGNEQFF
TGTGCCAGCAGCTTGCCCCTACAGGGGAATGAGCAGTTCTTC
>TRBJ2-6|.|TRBV27|.
CASTAGSGWLRANVLTF
TGTGCCAGCACCGCTGGGTCAGGGTGGCTAAGGGCCAACGTCCTGACTTTC
>TRBJ1-2|.|TRBV5-1|TRBD1
CASSRTGGPTNYGYTF
TGCGCCAGCAGCCGGACAGGGGGTCCCACTAACTATGGCTACACCTTC
>TRBJ1-1|.|TRBV27|TRBD1
CASSLEGAVGVAEAFF
TGTGCCAGCAGTTTAGAGGGGGCTGTGGGAGTCGCTGAAGCTTTCTTT
>TRBJ2-3|.|TRBV9|.
CASSVGGDTQYF
TGTGCCAGCAGCGTGGGCGGGGATACGCAGTATTTT
>TRBJ1-2|.|TRBV6-5|TRBD1
CASSYEPQGADYGYTF
TGTGCCAGCAGTTACGAGCCCCAGGGGGCTGACTATGGCTACACCTTC
>TRBJ1-2|once|TRBV19|TRBD1
CASSRQGDYGYTF
TGTGCCAGTAGCCGACAGGGAGACTATGGCTACACCTTC
>TRBJ1-6|.|TRBV7-2|TRBD1
CASSFPGQLYNSPLHF
TGTGCCAGCAGCTTTCCGGGACAGCTCTATAATTCACCCCTCCACTTT
>TRBJ1-4|.|TRBV9|.
CASSAGNINEKLFF
TGTGCCAGCAGCGCCGGGAATATAAATGAAAAACTGTTTTTT
>TRBJ1-6|.|TRBV9|TRBD1
CASSAEQGMSPLHF
TGTGCCAGCAGCGCGGAACAGGGGATGTCACCCCTCCACTTT
>TRBJ2-3|.|TRBV5-4|TRBD2
CASSLGGRGDTQYF
TGTGCCAGCAGCTTGGGCGGGAGGGGAGATACGCAGTATTTT
>TRBJ2-5|many|TRBV5-4|.
CASSEQYQETQYF
TGTGCCAGTTCCGAACAGTACCAAGAGACCCAGTACTTC
>TRBJ2-1|.|TRBV5-4|TRBD2
CASSFRLASSSYNEQFF
TGTGCCAGCAGCTTCCGACTAGCCTCCAGCTCCTACAATGAGCAGTTCTTC
>TRBJ1-2|.|TRBV7-9|.
CASSFAQGGGYTF
TGTGCCAGCAGCTTCGCCCAGGGTGGGGGCTACACCTTC
>TRBJ1-2|.|TRBV6-5|TRBD1
CASRVTDRANYGYTF
TGTGCCAGCAGGGTTACGGACAGGGCTAACTATGGCTACACCTTC
>TRBJ2-2|few|TRBV27|TRBD1
CASSLNLGTGIAGELFF
TGTGCCAGCAGTTTAAATTTAGGGACAGGGATTGCCGGGGAGCTGTTTTTT
>TRBJ1-1|once|TRBV4-1|.
CASSLGGMNTEAFF
TGCGCCAGCAGCCTCGGGGGGATGAACACTGAAGCTTTCTTT
>TRBJ1-5|.|TRBV12-3/TRBV12-4|.
CASSPRQGGPQHF
TGTGCCAGCAGCCCAAGGCAGGGTGGGCCCCAGCATTTT
>TRBJ1-5|.|TRBV4-1|.
CASSQESGPYNQPQHF
TGCGCCAGCAGCCAAGAGTCAGGGCCCTACAATCAGCCCCAGCATTTT
>TRBJ1-2|.|TRBV27|.
CASSLTHRSYGYTF
TGTGCCAGCAGTTTAACCCACCGTAGCTATGGCTACACCTTC
>TRBJ1-2|.|TRBV28|.
CASSLSGAGYGYTF
TGTGCCAGCAGTTTATCAGGGGCGGGCTATGGCTACACCTTC
>TRBJ1-6|once|TRBV6-5|TRBD1
CASSWPGQGNSPLHF
TGTGCCAGCAGTTGGCCAGGACAGGGTAATTCACCCCTCCACTTT
>TRBJ1-1|.|TRBV5-4|TRBD1
CASRADRVKTEAFF
TGTGCCAGCAGGGCGGACAGGGTAAAGACTGAAGCTTTCTTT
>TRBJ1-1|.|TRBV27|.
CASGAPTLTEAFF
TGTGCCAGCGGGGCCCCAACACTGACTGAAGCTTTCTTT
>TRBJ2-2|.|TRBV9|.
CASSVGATGELFF
TGTGCCAGCAGCGTAGGGGCAACCGGGGAGCTGTTTTTT
>TRBJ2-1|.|TRBV5-4|TRBD2
CASSATSGGYNEQFF
TGTGCCAGCAGCGCGACTAGCGGGGGCTACAATGAGCAGTTCTTC
>TRBJ2-1|.|TRBV9|.
CASSAGTVIEQFF
TGTGCCAGCAGCGCAGGAACGGTCATTGAGCAGTTCTTC
>TRBJ2-3|.|TRBV4-2|.
CASSQGMRDADTQYF
TGTGCCAGCAGCCAAGGGATGCGGGACGCAGATACGCAGTATTTT
>TRBJ2-6|.|TRBV4-1|.
CASSQGGTSGANVLTF
TGCGCCAGCAGCCAAGGGGGGACTTCTGGGGCCAACGTCCTGACTTTC
>TRBJ2-1|.|TRBV13|.
CASTRLTYNEQFF
TGTGCCAGCACGAGACTAACGTACAATGAGCAGTTCTTC
>TRBJ1-2|.|TRBV6-5|TRBD1
CASSTTAGGAYGYTF
TGTGCCAGCAGTACCACCGCAGGGGGCGCGTATGGCTACACCTTC
>TRBJ2-4|.|TRBV7-2|.
CASSTPGEQGLAKNIQYF
TGTGCCAGCAGCACCCCAGGGGAACAGGGATTAGCCAAAAACATTCAGTACTTC
>TRBJ1-2|.|TRBV6-5|TRBD1
CASKQQGVYGYTF
TGTGCCAGCAAGCAACAGGGGGTCTATGGCTACACCTTC
>TRBJ2-5|.|TRBV24-1|.
CATSDPGPGTQYF
TGTGCCACCAGTGATCCCGGCCCAGGGACCCAGTACTTC
>TRBJ2-6|.|TRBV28|TRBD2
CASADGGGSGANVLTF
TGTGCCAGCGCGGACGGGGGGGGCTCTGGGGCCAACGTCCTGACTTTC
>TRBJ1-3|many|TRBV7-9|.
CASSLEGVLNTIYF
TGTGCCAGCAGCTTAGAGGGGGTACTAAACACCATATATTTT
>TRBJ1-2|.|TRBV18|.
CASSPQEGGYTF
TGTGCCAGCTCACCACAGGAGGGTGGCTACACCTTC
>TRBJ2-3|.|TRBV18|TRBD1
CASSGTARTDTQYF
TGTGCCAGCTCCGGGACAGCACGCACAGATACGCAGTATTTT
>TRBJ1-6|.|TRBV19|TRBD1
CASSLTGYNSPLHF
TGTGCCAGTAGCCTGACAGGGTATAATTCACCCCTCCACTTT
>TRBJ1-5|once|TRBV7-2|.
CASSLVGGSNQPQHF
TGTGCCAGCAGCTTAGTCGGGGGTAGCAATCAGCCCCAGCATTTT
>TRBJ1-6|.|TRBV18|.
CASSPFGESNNSPLHF
TGTGCCAGCTCACCATTCGGGGAATCTAACAATTCACCCCTCCACTTT
>TRBJ1-6|.|TRBV19|.
CASTTHQDGSSPLHF
TGTGCCAGTACCACCCATCAGGACGGGAGTTCACCCCTCCACTTT